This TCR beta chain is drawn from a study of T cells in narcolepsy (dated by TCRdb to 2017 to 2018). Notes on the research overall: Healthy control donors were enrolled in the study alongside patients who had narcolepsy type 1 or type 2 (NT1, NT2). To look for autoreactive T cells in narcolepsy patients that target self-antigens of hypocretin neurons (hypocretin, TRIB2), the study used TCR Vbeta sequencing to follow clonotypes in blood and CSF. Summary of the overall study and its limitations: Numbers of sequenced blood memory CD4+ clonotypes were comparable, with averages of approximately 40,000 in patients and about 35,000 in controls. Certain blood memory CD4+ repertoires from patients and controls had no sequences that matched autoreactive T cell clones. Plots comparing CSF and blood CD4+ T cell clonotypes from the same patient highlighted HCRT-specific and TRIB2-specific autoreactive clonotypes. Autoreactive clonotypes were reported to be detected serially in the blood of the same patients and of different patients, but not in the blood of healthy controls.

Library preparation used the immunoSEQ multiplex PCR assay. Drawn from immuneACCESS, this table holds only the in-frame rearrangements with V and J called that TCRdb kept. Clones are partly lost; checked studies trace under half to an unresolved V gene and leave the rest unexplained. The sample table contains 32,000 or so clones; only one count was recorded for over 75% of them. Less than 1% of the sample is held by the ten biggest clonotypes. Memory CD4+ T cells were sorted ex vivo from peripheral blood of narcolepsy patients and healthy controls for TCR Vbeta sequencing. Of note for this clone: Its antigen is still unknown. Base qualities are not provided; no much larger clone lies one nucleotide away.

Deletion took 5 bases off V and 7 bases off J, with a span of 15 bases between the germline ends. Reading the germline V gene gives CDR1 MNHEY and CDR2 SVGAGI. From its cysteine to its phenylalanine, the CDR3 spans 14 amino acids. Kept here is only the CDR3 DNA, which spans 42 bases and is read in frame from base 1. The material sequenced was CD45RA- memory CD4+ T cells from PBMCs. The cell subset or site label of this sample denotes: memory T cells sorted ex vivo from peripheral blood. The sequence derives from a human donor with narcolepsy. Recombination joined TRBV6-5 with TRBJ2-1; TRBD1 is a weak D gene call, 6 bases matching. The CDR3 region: CASSNVWGPNEQFF. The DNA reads TGTGCCAGCAGTAATGTTTGGGGGCCAAATGAGCAGTTCTTC.